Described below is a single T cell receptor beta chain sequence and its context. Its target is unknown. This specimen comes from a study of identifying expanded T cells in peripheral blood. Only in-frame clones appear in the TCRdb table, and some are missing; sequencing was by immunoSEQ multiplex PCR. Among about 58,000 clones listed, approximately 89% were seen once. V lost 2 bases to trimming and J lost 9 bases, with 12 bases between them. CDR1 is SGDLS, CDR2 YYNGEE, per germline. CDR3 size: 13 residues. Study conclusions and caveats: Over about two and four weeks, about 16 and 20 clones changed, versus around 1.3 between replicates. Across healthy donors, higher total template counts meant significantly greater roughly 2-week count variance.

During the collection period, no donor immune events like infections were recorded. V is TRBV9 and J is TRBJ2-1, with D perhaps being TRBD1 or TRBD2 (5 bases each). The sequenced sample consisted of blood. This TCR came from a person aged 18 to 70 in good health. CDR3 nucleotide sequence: TGTGCCAGCAGCGTGAGGGGCGGTATTGAGCAGTTCTTC. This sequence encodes CASSVRGGIEQFF.